The subject of this entry is one T cell receptor beta chain. Its antigen remains unknown. Use of 60 Vbeta and 13 Jbeta primers characterized the PCR. Assay: immunoSEQ multiplex PCR; the TCRdb copy retains only in-frame clones and omits some. This table holds about 140,000 clones, 70% to 85% found once. The data were taken from a study of cytomegalovirus exposure and HLA in healthy donors. In the study overall: HLA-typed donors were the source of some 85 million unique TCRs, which an early data release held. Among the 300 to 400 donors who were genotyped, about 79% fell in the genetic ancestry cluster that is associated with self-reported Caucasian donors.

The CDR3 extends over 12 amino acids. Per the germline V gene, CDR1 is SGHDT and CDR2 is YYEEEE. Deletions cut 1 base from V and 8 bases from J, with 7 bases between. Broader study findings: TCR beta V- and J-gene trimming, according to a later analysis, was linked to a missense DCLRE1C variant. In an earlier analysis, in some 600 donors, most V segments appeared productive either ~90% or ~30% of the time.

Sequences were obtained from PBMCs. This TCR derives from a man between 35 and 55 years old in good health and CMV-seronegative. J is TRBJ2-1 and V is TRBV5-6; no clear D. The CDR3, as DNA: TGTGCCAGCAGCTTGACAGATGATGAGCAGTTCTTC. Its protein is CASSLTDDEQFF.